Listed below are T cell receptor beta chains from one sample, sequenced in a study of control samples from healthy donors and cancer patients. Using immunoSEQ multiplex PCR, the repertoire was profiled, and TCRdb retains in-frame clones only, with some absent. This sample carries 80,000 to 100,000 clones, roughly 92% of them seen once, and the ten largest clones take approximately 3%. What was sequenced was blood. Receptors originate from a human donor in good health. The donor label of this sample is uncertain. Each CDR3 is given with its conserved first and last residue. Each record gives: D gene, V gene, J gene, clone size, CDR3 protein, CDR3 DNA. The D gene is left open where the match is weak. The size field is filled for only some rows; it gives once, few, many or a size class.

>NA|TRBV2|TRBJ1-3|NA
CASRRSGNTIYF
TGTGCCAGCCGGAGGTCTGGAAACACCATATATTTT
>TRBD1|TRBV27|TRBJ1-1|NA
CASSQTGRAFF
TGTGCCAGCAGTCAGACAGGGCGGGCTTTCTTT
>NA|TRBV12-5|TRBJ1-3|NA
CASGLVMKGSGNTIYF
TGTGCTAGTGGTTTGGTAATGAAAGGCTCTGGAAACACCATATATTTT
>TRBD1|TRBV11-2|TRBJ1-1|NA
CASSTGQGLNEAFF
TGTGCCAGCAGCACAGGACAGGGTTTGAATGAAGCTTTCTTT
>NA|TRBV21-1|TRBJ1-4|NA
CASSKGTGYNEKLFF
TGTGCCAGCAGCAAAGGGACAGGGTATAATGAAAAACTGTTTTTT
>NA|TRBV14|TRBJ1-1|NA
CASTILTGNTEAFF
TGTGCCAGCACCATATTGACAGGGAACACTGAAGCTTTCTTT
>NA|TRBV13|TRBJ1-2|NA
CASSLRAGAGGYTF
TGTGCCAGCAGCTTAAGGGCAGGGGCCGGTGGCTACACCTTC
>TRBD1|TRBV6-2/TRBV6-3|TRBJ2-2|NA
CASSPYPAGGLHTGELFF
TGTGCCAGCAGCCCTTACCCCGCAGGGGGCCTTCACACCGGGGAGCTGTTTTTT
>TRBD2|TRBV3-1/TRBV3-2|TRBJ2-3|NA
CASSHGGERLAGGLVDTQYF
TGTGCCAGCAGCCACGGAGGGGAGCGACTAGCGGGGGGGCTGGTAGATACGCAGTATTTT
>NA|TRBV2|TRBJ1-1|NA
CASRLREGPTEAFF
TGTGCCAGCAGGCTCCGGGAAGGTCCGACTGAAGCTTTCTTT
>TRBD2|TRBV3-1/TRBV3-2|TRBJ2-5|NA
CASSPGLAGGWETQYF
TGTGCCAGCAGCCCAGGACTAGCGGGGGGCTGGGAGACCCAGTACTTC
>NA|TRBV4-3|TRBJ1-3|NA
CASSHRGGGNTIYF
TGCGCCAGCAGCCATCGAGGAGGCGGAAACACCATATATTTT
>NA|TRBV20-1|TRBJ1-1|NA
CSASEVSEAFF
TGCAGTGCTAGTGAGGTTTCTGAAGCTTTCTTT
>NA|TRBV7-2|TRBJ1-1|NA
CASSLGKTGEAFF
TGTGCCAGCAGCTTAGGCAAAACAGGGGAAGCTTTCTTT
>NA|TRBV28|TRBJ1-1|NA
CASRPGGPEAFF
TGTGCCAGCAGACCCGGGGGACCTGAAGCTTTCTTT
>NA|TRBV4-1|TRBJ1-3|NA
CASSQQQGLSGNTIYF
TGCGCCAGCAGCCAACAACAGGGTCTCTCTGGAAACACCATATATTTT
>NA|TRBV27|TRBJ2-7|NA
CASRGTGRNYEQYF
TGTGCCAGCAGAGGTACAGGGAGGAACTACGAGCAGTACTTC
>NA|TRBV9|TRBJ2-1|once
CASSALFNNEQFF
TGTGCCAGCAGCGCCCTGTTTAACAATGAGCAGTTCTTC
>NA|TRBV12-3/TRBV12-4|TRBJ2-5|NA
CASSLARGTQYF
TGTGCCAGCAGTTTGGCCAGGGGGACCCAGTACTTC
>NA|TRBV7-3|TRBJ2-3|NA
CASSQGGGTDTQYF
TGTGCCAGCAGCCAAGGTGGGGGCACAGATACGCAGTATTTT
>NA|TRBV12-1|TRBJ2-1|NA
CASSFRQGAGNEQFF
TGTGCCAGCAGCTTTAGACAGGGGGCCGGCAATGAGCAGTTCTTC
>TRBD1|TRBV7-6|TRBJ2-1|NA
CASSLGGRQGNEQFF
TGTGCCAGCAGCTTAGGTGGGAGACAGGGGAATGAGCAGTTCTTC
>NA|TRBV5-6|TRBJ1-1|NA
CASSNTGRVDTEAFF
TGTGCCAGCAGCAACACTGGACGGGTCGACACTGAAGCTTTCTTT
>NA|TRBV12-5|TRBJ2-5|NA
CASGLVGVETQYF
TGTGCTAGTGGTTTGGTAGGTGTGGAGACCCAGTACTTC
>NA|TRBV6-5|TRBJ1-4|NA
CASSYLWQRGLRKLFF
TGTGCCAGCAGTTACCTTTGGCAGCGTGGGCTTAGAAAACTGTTTTTT
>NA|TRBV18|TRBJ2-1|NA
CASSPLGMDEQFF
TGTGCCAGCTCACCACTGGGGATGGATGAGCAGTTCTTC
>NA|TRBV15|TRBJ1-1|NA
CATSTQRGQGRSNTEAFF
TGTGCCACCAGCACCCAGAGAGGGCAGGGGCGATCGAACACTGAAGCTTTCTTT
>TRBD1|TRBV11-2|TRBJ1-2|NA
CASSLGQGAGYGYTF
TGTGCCAGCAGCCTGGGACAGGGGGCCGGGTATGGCTACACCTTC
>NA|TRBV25-1|TRBJ2-6|NA
CASSEFGSPGGANVLTF
TGTGCCAGCAGTGAATTTGGGAGCCCAGGAGGGGCCAACGTCCTGACTTTC
>TRBD1|TRBV19|TRBJ1-6|NA
CASSRTDRETSPLHF
TGTGCCAGTAGTCGAACCGACAGGGAAACCTCACCCCTCCACTTT
>TRBD1|TRBV19|TRBJ2-4|NA
CASSPTGQGAKNIQYF
TGTGCCAGTAGTCCCACGGGACAGGGGGCCAAAAACATTCAGTACTTC
>NA|TRBV6-5|TRBJ1-1|NA
CASPRTGNTEAFF
TGTGCCAGCCCACGCACAGGGAACACTGAAGCTTTCTTT
>TRBD1|TRBV24-1|TRBJ1-1|NA
CATSAPGGTEAFF
TGTGCCACCAGTGCCCCAGGGGGGACTGAAGCTTTCTTT
>NA|TRBV5-1|TRBJ1-4|NA
CASSQGGTNEKLFF
TGCGCCAGCAGCCAAGGAGGGACTAATGAAAAACTGTTTTTT
>TRBD1|TRBV7-8|TRBJ2-1|once
CASTSSRQGFIEQFF
TGTGCCAGCACCTCGTCGAGACAGGGGTTTATTGAGCAGTTCTTC
>TRBD2|TRBV27|TRBJ2-1|NA
CASSSRTSGGDEQFF
TGTGCCAGCAGTTCACGGACTAGCGGGGGGGATGAGCAGTTCTTC
>TRBD1|TRBV15|TRBJ1-4|NA
CATDRVNEKLFF
TGTGCCACGGACAGGGTAAATGAAAAACTGTTTTTT
>NA|TRBV7-8|TRBJ2-5|NA
CASSERATQYF
TGTGCCAGCAGCGAACGGGCGACCCAGTACTTC
>NA|TRBV6-5|TRBJ2-3|NA
CASSYTDGRTDTQYF
TGTGCCAGCAGTTACACGGACGGACGCACAGATACGCAGTATTTT
>TRBD1|TRBV27|TRBJ2-7|NA
CASSLDRGLDEQYF
TGTGCCAGCAGTCTCGACAGGGGGCTCGACGAGCAGTACTTC